The 31 T cell receptor beta chains below come from one sample, sequenced in a study of blood T cells in healthy people across ages. For the second PCR, which ran for 7 to 11 cycles, a sample-barcoded 5' primer and a J-beta primer mix were used. Each CDR3 protein gets one entry after TCRdb re-called the 5' RACE reads with MiXCR. The sample lists about 1.6 million distinct CDR3 sequences, roughly 30% occurring once. Sequencing was done on a sample of blood. The receptors shown here come from a woman aged 25 to 39 in good health.

On this clonotype: At one of its ends the junction is not consistent with the germline gene, which may arise from a read error. CDR3 coding DNA: TGTGCCAGCAGCTTACTACAGGGGGCGTCCTGCGAGCAGTACTTC. Amino acids: CASSLLQGASCEQYF. The V and J genes are TRBV11-1 and TRBJ2-7; TRBD1 matches at 9 bases. CDR3 size: 15 residues. The germline V gene has CDR1 SGHAT and CDR2 FQDESV (reference sequence).

This clonotype has only a few counts. The chain has TRBV6-1 and TRBJ1-4, with 8 bases fitting TRBD1. With V trimmed by 2 bases and J by 6 bases, 8 bases remained unmatched. The CDR3 totals 16 residues. Per germline, CDR1 MNHNS and CDR2 SASEGT. DNA of the CDR3: TGTGCCAGCAGTGAATTGGGACAGGCGCGGGATGAAAAACTGTTTTTT. It translates to CASSELGQARDEKLFF.

Worth noting for this clonotype: A much larger clone differs from this one at a single base, so this may be a read error. The chain employs TRBV10-3 and TRBJ2-5, with D maybe TRBD1 (6 bases). Germline values: CDR1 ENHRY, CDR2 SYGVKD. CDR3 length equals 14 residues. The CDR3 DNA is TGTGCCGTCAGTGAGATGGGGGCCGGGGAGACCCAGTACTTC. It encodes CAVSEMGAGETQYF.

In this sample, this clonotype turned up many times. The V gene is TRBV29-1, the J gene TRBJ2-3; 7 positions agree with TRBD2. This CDR3 comprises 14 residues. The V and J ends lost 6 bases and 3 bases, in that order; junction bases with no gene match: 9. Germline V lookup: CDR1 SQVTM, CDR2 ANQGSEA. CDR3 sequence (DNA): TGCAGCGTCTCTAGCGGATTGGGGACAGATACGCAGTATTTT. It encodes CSVSSGLGTDTQYF.

This clonotype was seen a handful of times. The V gene is TRBV7-2, the J gene TRBJ2-3; 8 bases match TRBD1. Germline CDR1 is SGHTA and CDR2 is FQGNSA. The junction had 6 bases not matched to a gene; V was cut back by 3 bases and J by 1 base. The CDR3 is 16 residues long. The CDR3 sequence: CASSFRGRVGTDTQYF. The CDR3 DNA follows: TGTGCCAGCAGCTTCAGGGGGCGAGTGGGCACAGATACGCAGTATTTT.

The chain has TRBV29-1 and TRBJ2-2; D may be TRBD1 (6 bases). V dropped 1 base and J dropped 6 bases, with 18 bases sitting between them. CDR1 and CDR2 from the germline V gene are SQVTM and ANQGSEA. This CDR3 spans 16 amino acids. The CDR3 spells CSVEGGTSGRSGELFF. CDR3 nucleotide sequence: TGCAGCGTTGAAGGGGGGACATCGGGGAGATCCGGGGAGCTGTTTTTT.

This clonotype was counted only a few times. The CDR3 reads CASSQEALAGGTGELFF. The DNA for the CDR3 is TGTGCCAGCAGCCAAGAGGCACTAGCGGGAGGAACCGGGGAGCTGTTTTTT. The chain uses TRBV4-2 and TRBJ2-2; 12 bases map to TRBD2. The V gene's germline CDR1 is LGHNA and CDR2 YNFKEQ. The CDR3 runs 17 residues. V lost 0 bases to trimming and J lost 5 bases; unmatched junction nucleotides: 4.

This clonotype was counted ten times or more. The chain carries TRBV4-1 and TRBJ1-2, with D unclear. Germline CDR1 reads MGHRA; CDR2 reads YSYEKL. The V and J ends lost 4 bases and 4 bases respectively, with 10 bases between them. The length of the CDR3 is 13 residues. The DNA of the CDR3 is TGCGCCAGCAGCCCCACGGACGGCTATGGCTACACCTTC. Its translation is CASSPTDGYGYTF.

The chain joins TRBV4-2 to TRBJ2-4, with 7 bases matching TRBD2. The DNA end is a closer match to TRBJ2-7, so the J assignment may be wrong. Germline V gene sequence: CDR1 LGHNA, CDR2 YNFKEQ. CDR3 size: 16 residues. CDR3 amino acids: CASSQELGGGTYEQYF. The CDR3 DNA is TGTGCCAGCAGCCAAGAGTTGGGGGGGGGGACCTACGAGCAGTACTTC.

This clonotype was seen a few times. The chain couples TRBV4-1 to TRBJ2-1, with 11 bases lining up with TRBD1. CDR3 length: 14 amino acids. J gave up 5 bases and V 9 bases, and 6 bases lay outside the gene matches. Germline V gene lookup returns CDR1 MGHRA and CDR2 YSYEKL. The CDR3 DNA is TGCGCCAGTAGGGGACAGGGGGGGAACAATGAGCAGTTCTTC. Its translation is CASRGQGGNNEQFF.

The J gene is TRBJ2-1, the V gene TRBV20-1, with a weak D call TRBD2 (5 bases). CDR3 length equals 13 residues. Germline V lookup: CDR1 DFQATT, CDR2 SNEGSKA (reference sequence). CDR3 residues: CSGMGPGVNEQFF. CDR3 DNA: TGCAGCGGAATGGGTCCCGGGGTGAATGAGCAGTTCTTC.

A note on this clonotype: This could be a read error, since a much larger clone is one nucleotide away. The V and J genes are TRBV29-1 and TRBJ2-5, with D perhaps TRBD2 (5 bases). The CDR3 is made up of 13 amino acids. Germline-derived CDR1 and CDR2 are SQVTM and ANQGSEA. Trimming removed 7 bases at V and 1 base at J, with 13 bases between. As DNA, the CDR3 is TGCAGCGCATCGGACGGACTCCAAGAGACCCAGTACTTC. Its translation: CSASDGLQETQYF. The full variable domain, rest sourced from reference TRBV29-1 and TRBJ2-5, is SAVISQKPSRDICQRGTSLTIQCQVDSQVTMMFWYRQQPGQSLTLIATANQGSEATYESGFVIDKFPISRPNLTFSTLTVSNMSPEDSSIYLCSASDGLQETQYFGPGTRLLVL.

The V call is TRBV30, the J call TRBJ2-4; D is perhaps TRBD1 (5 bases). The closer fit of TRBJ2-7 to the DNA end suggests the J call may be wrong. The length of the CDR3 is 14 residues. Germline loops: CDR1 GTSNPN, CDR2 SVGIG (reference sequence). In nucleotides, the CDR3 is TGTGCCTGGAGTGACCAAAAGGACAACTACGAGCAGTACTTC. Protein sequence: CAWSDQKDNYEQYF.

In this sample, this clonotype turned up many times. The chain joins TRBV5-1 to TRBJ2-7; tentatively, D is TRBD1 (5 bases). Germline V gene data show CDR1 as SGHRS and CDR2 as YFSETQ. The CDR3 spans 15 residues. The germline V and J ends were trimmed by 3 bases and 4 bases, with 17 bases remaining between them. CDR3 nucleotides: TGCGCCAGCAGCTGGGCAGGGAATCGAGTATACGAGCAGTACTTC. It yields the protein CASSWAGNRVYEQYF.

The chain couples TRBV5-1 to TRBJ1-1; tentative D call: TRBD1 (6 bases). Germline lookup yields CDR1 SGHRS and CDR2 YFSETQ. The CDR3 consists of 16 residues. Trimming pared 0 bases from V and 5 bases from J, leaving 17 bases between. Here the CDR3 DNA reads TGCGCCAGCAGCTTGGCCAAGGGGGGCTGGCAAACTGAAGCTTTCTTT. It codes for CASSLAKGGWQTEAFF.

This clonotype was seen only a few times. The V and J genes are TRBV29-1 and TRBJ2-1; 7 positions agree with TRBD1. This CDR3 has 12 amino acids. Germline V gene lookup returns CDR1 SQVTM and CDR2 ANQGSEA. This chain's CDR3 is CGTLAGGTEQFF. The CDR3 coding sequence is TGCGGCACACTGGCAGGGGGTACTGAGCAGTTCTTC.

As concerns this clonotype: One end of the junction fails to match germline, which may point to a read error. The rearrangement uses TRBV2 and TRBJ1-2, with D tentatively TRBD1 (5 bases). CDR1 is SNHLY and CDR2 is FYNNEI in the germline V gene. This CDR3 has 14 residues. CDR3 in DNA: TGTGCCAGCACTGAAGGTTCAGGGAACTATGGCTACACCTTC. Protein product: CASTEGSGNYGYTF.

This clonotype showed up just a few times. The chain recombines TRBV2 with TRBJ2-3; D is unclear. Germline V gene lookup returns CDR1 SNHLY and CDR2 FYNNEI. CDR3 length equals 14 residues. V lost 5 bases, J lost 4 bases, and 13 bases lay in between. CDR3 sequence: CASSREDRADTQYF. The CDR3 coding sequence is TGTGCCAGCAGTCGAGAAGATAGGGCAGATACGCAGTATTTT.

This clonotype was observed a few times. The CDR3 nucleotides read TGCAGTGCTCCCCCTCTTGCTACCTCCTACAATGAGCAGTTCTTC. Protein sequence: CSAPPLATSYNEQFF. This chain joins TRBV20-1 and TRBJ2-1; D is unresolved. Trimming removed 5 bases at V and 0 bases at J, with 14 bases between. The CDR3 runs 15 residues. Germline assignment: CDR1 DFQATT and CDR2 SNEGSKA (reference sequence).

The rearrangement uses TRBV4-1 and TRBJ2-3; TRBD2 aligns across 9 bases. V shed 7 bases, J shed 5 bases, and the junction held 7 bases outside the gene matches. Germline-derived CDR1 and CDR2 are MGHRA and YSYEKL. This CDR3 spans 14 amino acids. The CDR3 spells CASKAGGGIDTQYF. CDR3 in DNA: TGCGCCAGCAAAGCGGGGGGTGGGATAGATACGCAGTATTTT.

The chain employs TRBV4-1 and TRBJ1-4; D is undetermined. Germline loops: CDR1 MGHRA, CDR2 YSYEKL. The CDR3 contains 15 residues. Deletions cut 1 base from V and 0 bases from J, with 6 bases between. CDR3 DNA: TGCGCCAGCAGCCAAGTGGAAGCAACTAATGAAAAACTGTTTTTT. It codes for CASSQVEATNEKLFF.

This clonotype was observed at least ten times. The V gene is TRBV7-2, the J gene TRBJ2-5, with D possibly being TRBD2 (5 bases). The CDR3 runs to 12 residues. V was cut by 2 bases and J by 8 bases, with 9 bases left in between. Per the germline V gene, CDR1 is SGHTA and CDR2 is FQGNSA. The CDR3 here is CASSLTRQTQYF. The CDR3 nucleotides read TGTGCCAGCAGCTTAACTAGGCAAACCCAGTACTTC.

This chain joins TRBV6-1 and TRBJ2-3, with 13 bases matching TRBD2. The V segment lost 8 bases and the J segment 0 bases; nucleotides outside the gene matches: 5. The germline CDR1 and CDR2 sequences are MNHNS and SASEGT. The CDR3 totals 16 residues. The CDR3 nucleotides are TGTGCCAGCGGAGAGACTAGCGGGGGGAGCACAGATACGCAGTATTTT. Its protein is CASGETSGGSTDTQYF.

This clonotype came up a few times. The chain links TRBV10-3 to TRBJ2-5; D remains unclear. V was cut by 3 bases and J by 5 bases, with 10 bases left in between. The CDR3 runs to 13 residues. Germline V CDR1 and CDR2: ENHRY, SYGVKD. The DNA of the CDR3 is TGTGCCATCAGTGACATTATTAGCGAGACCCAGTACTTC. Protein sequence: CAISDIISETQYF.

Ten or more counts support this clonotype. The gene calls are TRBV7-2 and TRBJ2-1; unclear D gene. CDR1 is SGHTA, CDR2 FQGNSA, per germline. The CDR3 contains 17 residues. Trimming stripped 2 bases from V and 0 bases from J, with 14 bases between. In DNA form, the CDR3 reads TGTGCCAGCAGCTTAAGTGGCCCTACCAGCTCCTACAATGAGCAGTTCTTC. Its protein product is CASSLSGPTSSYNEQFF.

This clonotype was detected only a few times. The chain has TRBV23-1 and TRBJ2-5; perhaps TRBD2 as D (5 bases). TRBV23-1 is an ORF for which the function is uncertain. This CDR3 contains 15 residues. Trimming took off 3 bases at V and 1 base at J, with 12 bases between the two ends. The chain's CDR3 is CASSHPDRGQETQYF. In DNA form, the CDR3 reads TGCGCCAGCAGTCACCCCGACCGGGGCCAAGAGACCCAGTACTTC.

This clonotype has only one observation. This rearrangement joins TRBV10-3 to TRBJ2-1, with D possibly matching TRBD2 (6 bases). V gave up 2 bases and J gave up 4 bases, with 12 bases separating them. The germline V gene has CDR1 ENHRY and CDR2 SYGVKD. This CDR3 has 15 amino acids. The CDR3 DNA reads as TGTGCCATCAGTGAGAGGTCTAGCGAGTACAATGAGCAGTTCTTC. Encoded protein: CAISERSSEYNEQFF.

The rearrangement uses TRBV10-3 and TRBJ1-2; D possibly corresponds to TRBD1 (5 bases). Between the trimmed V and J ends, which lost 8 bases and 5 bases, there was a span of 15 bases. Germline-derived CDR1 and CDR2 are ENHRY and SYGVKD. The CDR3 has 13 residues. This chain's CDR3 is CAIGGDGSYGYTF. Here the CDR3 DNA reads TGTGCCATCGGGGGGGACGGATCGTATGGCTACACCTTC.

This clonotype was seen more than once but under ten times. The V gene is TRBV12-3 or TRBV12-4, the J gene TRBJ2-1; either TRBD1 or TRBD2 may fit D (5 bases each). The CDR3 is 12 amino acids. The V gene lost 5 bases and the J gene lost 9 bases, with 11 bases spanning the gap. Written as DNA, the CDR3 is TGTGCCAGCAGTCCCTGGGGGAGTGAGCAGTTCTTC. Translation gives CASSPWGSEQFF.

This clonotype was counted once. This chain uses TRBV5-8 with TRBJ1-2; D call uncertain. CDR1 and CDR2 (germline): SGHTS, YDEGEE. The germline V and J ends were trimmed by 2 bases and 1 base, with 9 bases remaining between them. The CDR3 runs 14 residues. The DNA for the CDR3 is TGTGCCAGCAGCTTTCGGAGCGGTAACTATGGCTACACCTTC. It yields the protein CASSFRSGNYGYTF.

This chain joins TRBV27 and TRBJ2-7; TRBD2 is a possible D gene (5 bases). This CDR3 has 16 amino acids. V was clipped by 6 bases and J by 0 bases, with 18 bases between them. CDR1 and CDR2 from the germline V gene are MNHEY and SMNVEV (reference sequence). For the CDR3, the DNA is TGTGCCAGCAGCTTTTCCTGGACTGCGAGCTCCTACGAGCAGTACTTC. Translation gives CASSFSWTASSYEQYF.